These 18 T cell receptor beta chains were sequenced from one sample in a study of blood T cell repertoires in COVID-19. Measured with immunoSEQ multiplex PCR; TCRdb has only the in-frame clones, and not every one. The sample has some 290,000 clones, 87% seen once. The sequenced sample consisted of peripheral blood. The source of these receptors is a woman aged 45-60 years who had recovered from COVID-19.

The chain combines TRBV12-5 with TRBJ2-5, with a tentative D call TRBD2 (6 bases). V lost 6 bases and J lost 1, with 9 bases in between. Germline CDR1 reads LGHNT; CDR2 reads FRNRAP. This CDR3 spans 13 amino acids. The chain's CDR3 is CASGRDFQETQYF. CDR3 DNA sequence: TGTGCTAGTGGCAGGGACTTCCAAGAGACCCAGTACTTC.

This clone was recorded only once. The CDR3 loop reads CASSLVFRVSTEAFF. DNA of the CDR3: TGTGCCAGCAGTTTAGTATTCAGGGTTTCCACTGAAGCTTTCTTT. The chain links TRBV28 to TRBJ1-1, with a tentative D call TRBD1 (5 bases). Looked up from germline, CDR1 is MDHEN and CDR2 is SYDVKM. The CDR3 loop spans 15 amino acids. V was clipped by 2 bases and J by 4 bases, with 14 bases between them.

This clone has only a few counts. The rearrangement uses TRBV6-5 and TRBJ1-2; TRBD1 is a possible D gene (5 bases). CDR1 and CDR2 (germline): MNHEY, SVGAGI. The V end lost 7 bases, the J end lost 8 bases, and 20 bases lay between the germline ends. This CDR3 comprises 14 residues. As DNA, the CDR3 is TGTGCCAGCACCGGGGGACTAGGGTTCCGAGGCTACACCTTC. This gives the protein CASTGGLGFRGYTF.

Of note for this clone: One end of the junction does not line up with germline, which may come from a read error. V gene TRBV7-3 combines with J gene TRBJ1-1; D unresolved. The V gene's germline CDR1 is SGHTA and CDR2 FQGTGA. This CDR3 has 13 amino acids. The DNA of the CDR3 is TGTGCCAGCAGCCTAACTGCGAGCACTGAAGCTTTCTTT. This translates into CASSLTASTEAFF.

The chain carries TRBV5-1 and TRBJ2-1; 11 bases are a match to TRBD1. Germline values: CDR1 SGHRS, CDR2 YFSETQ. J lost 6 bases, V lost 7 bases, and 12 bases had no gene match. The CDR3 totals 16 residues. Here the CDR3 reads CASLGAGTGGSNEQFF. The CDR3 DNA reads TGCGCCAGCCTCGGGGCCGGGACAGGGGGTTCCAATGAGCAGTTCTTC.

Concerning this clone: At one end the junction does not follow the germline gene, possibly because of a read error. CDR3 sequence: CASSKMGQGSLHGNF. As DNA, the CDR3 is TGTGCCAGCAGTAAAATGGGACAGGGAAGCCTGCATGGGAACTTC. This chain connects TRBV6-2 or TRBV6-3 to TRBJ2-7; 9 bases align to TRBD1. This CDR3 has 15 amino acids. The germline V gene encodes CDR1 MNHEY and CDR2 SVGEGT.

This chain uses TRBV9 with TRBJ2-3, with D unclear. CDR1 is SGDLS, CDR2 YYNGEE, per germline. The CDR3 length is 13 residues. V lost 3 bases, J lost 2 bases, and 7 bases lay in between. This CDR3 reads CASSARATDTQYF. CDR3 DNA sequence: TGTGCCAGCAGCGCAAGAGCCACAGATACGCAGTATTTT.

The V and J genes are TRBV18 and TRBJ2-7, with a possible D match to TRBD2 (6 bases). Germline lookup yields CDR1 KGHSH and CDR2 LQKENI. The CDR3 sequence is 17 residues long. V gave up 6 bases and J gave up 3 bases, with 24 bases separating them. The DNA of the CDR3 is TGTGCCAGCTCGCAACTGAGAAGAGCGGGCTCGGACTACGAGCAGTACTTC. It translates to CASSQLRRAGSDYEQYF.

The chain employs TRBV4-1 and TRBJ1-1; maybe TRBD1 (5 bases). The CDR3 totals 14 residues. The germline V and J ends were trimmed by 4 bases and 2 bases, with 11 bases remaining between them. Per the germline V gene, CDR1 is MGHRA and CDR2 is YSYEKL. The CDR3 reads CASSPQRGNTEAFF. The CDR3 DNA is TGCGCCAGCAGCCCTCAAAGGGGTAACACTGAAGCTTTCTTT.

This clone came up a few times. This chain's CDR3 is CASSRTVYEQYF. The CDR3 DNA sequence: TGTGCCAGCAGCAGGACAGTGTACGAGCAGTACTTC. This rearrangement joins TRBV7-9 to TRBJ2-7; maybe TRBD1 (6 bases). V was trimmed by 5 bases and J by 4 bases, leaving 9 bases between them. Germline loops: CDR1 SEHNR, CDR2 FQNEAQ (reference sequence). The CDR3 has 12 amino acids.

The CDR3 DNA is TGCGCCAGCAGCCAAGAACGGCAGGCCACCTATGGCTACACCTTC. Translated: CASSQERQATYGYTF. The V gene is TRBV4-3, the J gene TRBJ1-2; D is unclear. Trimming took off 0 bases at V and 4 bases at J, with 12 bases between the two ends. The CDR3 length is 15 residues. Germline CDR1 LGHNA, CDR2 YSLEER.

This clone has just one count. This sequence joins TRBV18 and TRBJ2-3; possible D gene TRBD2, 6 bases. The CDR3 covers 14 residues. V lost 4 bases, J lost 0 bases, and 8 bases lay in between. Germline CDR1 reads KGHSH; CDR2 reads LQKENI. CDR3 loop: CASSRGVSTDTQYF. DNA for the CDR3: TGTGCCAGCTCACGCGGGGTAAGCACAGATACGCAGTATTTT.

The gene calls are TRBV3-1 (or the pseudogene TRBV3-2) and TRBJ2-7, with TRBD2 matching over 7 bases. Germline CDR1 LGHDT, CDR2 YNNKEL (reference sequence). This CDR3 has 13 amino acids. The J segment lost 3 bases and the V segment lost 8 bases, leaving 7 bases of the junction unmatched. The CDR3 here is CASSAGVIYEQYF. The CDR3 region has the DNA TGTGCCAGCTCGGCGGGAGTGATCTACGAGCAGTACTTC.

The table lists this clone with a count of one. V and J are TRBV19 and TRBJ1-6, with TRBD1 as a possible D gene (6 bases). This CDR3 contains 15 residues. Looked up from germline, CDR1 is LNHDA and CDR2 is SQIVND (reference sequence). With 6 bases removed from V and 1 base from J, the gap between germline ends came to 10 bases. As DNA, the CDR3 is TGTGCCAGTAGCCCGGACAGATCCTATAATTCACCCCTCCACTTT. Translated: CASSPDRSYNSPLHF.

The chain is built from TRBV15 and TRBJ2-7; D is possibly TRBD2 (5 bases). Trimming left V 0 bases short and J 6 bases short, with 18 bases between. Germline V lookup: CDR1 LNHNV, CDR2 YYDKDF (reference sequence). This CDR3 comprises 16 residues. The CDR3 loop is CATSRERGPMNSEQYF. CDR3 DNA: TGTGCCACCAGCAGAGAACGAGGGCCGATGAACTCCGAGCAGTACTTC.

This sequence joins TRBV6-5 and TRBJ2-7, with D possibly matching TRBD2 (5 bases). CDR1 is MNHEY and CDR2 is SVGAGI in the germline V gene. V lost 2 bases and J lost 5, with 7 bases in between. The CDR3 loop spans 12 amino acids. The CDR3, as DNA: TGTGCCAGCAGTTACAGAGGGAACGAGCAGTACTTC. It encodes CASSYRGNEQYF.

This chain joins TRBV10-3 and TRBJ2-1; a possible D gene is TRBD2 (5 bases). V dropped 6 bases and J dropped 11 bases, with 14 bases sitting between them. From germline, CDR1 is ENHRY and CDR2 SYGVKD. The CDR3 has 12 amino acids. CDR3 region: CAIRSKEDKQFF. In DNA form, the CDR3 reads TGTGCCATCAGATCAAAGGAGGATAAGCAGTTCTTC.

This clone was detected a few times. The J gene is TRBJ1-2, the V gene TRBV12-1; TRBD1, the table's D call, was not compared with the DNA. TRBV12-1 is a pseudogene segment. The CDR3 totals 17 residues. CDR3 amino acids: CASSRVQGAKTNYGYTF. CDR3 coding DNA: TGTGCCAGCAGCCGAGTACAGGGGGCAAAGACTAACTATGGCTACACCTTC.